These T cell receptor beta chains were read from a single sample in a study of blood T cell repertoires in COVID-19. Data came from immunoSEQ multiplex PCR; TCRdb stores just in-frame clones and leaves some out. The sample holds approximately 170,000 clones, approximately 83% seen once. Sequencing was carried out using peripheral blood. The source is a man between 65 and 85 years old who had recovered from COVID-19. CDR3s include the opening cysteine and the closing phenylalanine or tryptophan. Fields, in order: D gene, clone size, V gene, J gene, CDR3 DNA, CDR3 protein. A D gene is named only where the DNA matches it firmly. Some rows have no size entry. The others give once, few or many, or a class for an expanded clone.

D: TRBD2; size: .; V: TRBV5-1; J: TRBJ2-5; DNA: TGCGCCAGCAGCCAACGTCCAGCGGGATCTGAAGAGACCCAGTACTTC; CDR3: CASSQRPAGSEETQYF
D: TRBD1; size: .; V: TRBV4-3; J: TRBJ1-1; DNA: TGCGCCAGCAGCCAAGAGGTAACCCACAGGGGAGAAACTGAAGCTTTCTTT; CDR3: CASSQEVTHRGETEAFF
D: TRBD2; size: .; V: TRBV5-1; J: TRBJ2-3; DNA: TGCGCCAGCAGCGTAGGACTAGCACCGGATACGCAGTATTTT; CDR3: CASSVGLAPDTQYF
D: TRBD2; size: .; V: TRBV5-1; J: TRBJ2-7; DNA: TGCGCCAGCAGCTTGGGAGCGGGAGGAGGGCCTGCCTACGAGCAGTACTTC; CDR3: CASSLGAGGGPAYEQYF
D: TRBD2; size: few; V: TRBV18; J: TRBJ2-5; DNA: TGTGCCAGCTCACCGGGGACTAGCGGGAGGCAGGAGACCCAGTACTTC; CDR3: CASSPGTSGRQETQYF
D: TRBD2; size: .; V: TRBV28; J: TRBJ2-2; DNA: TGTGCCAGCAGTTTGAGAGCGGGAGGAGGGGAGCTGTTTTTT; CDR3: CASSLRAGGGELFF
D: TRBD2; size: .; V: TRBV3-1/TRBV3-2; J: TRBJ2-3; DNA: TGTGCCAGCAGCCCTTCCCGGGGGGGGCCAGATACGCAGTATTTT; CDR3: CASSPSRGGPDTQYF
D: TRBD1; size: .; V: TRBV28; J: TRBJ1-1; DNA: TGTGCCAGCCTCGTGGACAGGGGCACTGAAGCTTTCTTT; CDR3: CASLVDRGTEAFF
D: .; size: .; V: TRBV5-6; J: TRBJ1-4; DNA: TGTGCCAGCAGCTTGGGTCCGGGATTCGGTGATGAAAAACTGTTTTTT; CDR3: CASSLGPGFGDEKLFF
D: TRBD1; size: .; V: TRBV5-4; J: TRBJ1-1; DNA: TGTGCCAGCAGCCAAGGGACAGAGATCACTGAAGCTTTCTTT; CDR3: CASSQGTEITEAFF
D: .; size: .; V: TRBV28; J: TRBJ2-3; DNA: TGTGCCAGCAGTCCTCACCTCGGTACGCAGTATTTT; CDR3: CASSPHLGTQYF
D: .; size: once; V: TRBV9; J: TRBJ2-7; DNA: TGTGCCAGCAGCGTAGGGCAGGGTGCCTACGAGCAGTACTTC; CDR3: CASSVGQGAYEQYF
D: .; size: .; V: TRBV5-4; J: TRBJ2-3; DNA: TGTGCCAGCAGCTTGATCTCCGATACGCAGTATTTT; CDR3: CASSLISDTQYF
D: TRBD1; size: .; V: TRBV6-2/TRBV6-3; J: TRBJ1-2; DNA: TGTGCCAGCAGTTACTTGTCCGGGACAGGGACTGGCTACACCTTC; CDR3: CASSYLSGTGTGYTF
D: .; size: few; V: TRBV27; J: TRBJ1-4; DNA: TGTGCCAGCAGTAGGAGAGTCGGACATAATGAAAAACTGTTTTTT; CDR3: CASSRRVGHNEKLFF
D: .; size: .; V: TRBV20-1; J: TRBJ1-2; DNA: TGCAGTGCTAGTGGAGCGGGGGGGGACCCCCTTGGCGGCTACACCTTC; CDR3: CSASGAGGDPLGGYTF
D: TRBD1; size: .; V: TRBV7-8; J: TRBJ1-5; DNA: TGTGCCAGCAGCGCATCAGGGGGCAGTCAGCCCCAGCATTTT; CDR3: CASSASGGSQPQHF
D: .; size: .; V: TRBV28; J: TRBJ1-6; DNA: TGTGCCAGCAGTTTGGGAGGGGTGGGGTCACCCCTCCACTTT; CDR3: CASSLGGVGSPLHF
D: .; size: .; V: TRBV7-2; J: TRBJ2-5; DNA: TGTGCCAGCAGCTTAGACGGGGGGACCCAGTACTTC; CDR3: CASSLDGGTQYF
D: .; size: .; V: TRBV2; J: TRBJ2-7; DNA: TGTGCCAGCAGTGAACGTAACGAGCAGTACTTC; CDR3: CASSERNEQYF
D: .; size: .; V: TRBV2; J: TRBJ2-3; DNA: TGTGCCAGCAGGACAGGTTACGCAGATACGCAGTATTTT; CDR3: CASRTGYADTQYF
D: .; size: .; V: TRBV7-9; J: TRBJ1-3; DNA: TGTGCCAGCAGACCGACAATCTCTGGAAACACCATATATTTT; CDR3: CASRPTISGNTIYF
D: TRBD1; size: .; V: TRBV28; J: TRBJ1-6; DNA: TGTGCCAGTTCCCGGGACAGGGGGCCCTCACCCCTCCACTTT; CDR3: CASSRDRGPSPLHF
D: TRBD1; size: .; V: TRBV18; J: TRBJ1-2; DNA: TGTGCCAGCTCACAGTTCAGGGGGGACTATGGCTACACCTTC; CDR3: CASSQFRGDYGYTF
D: .; size: .; V: TRBV3-1/TRBV3-2; J: TRBJ2-7; DNA: TGTGCCAGCAGCCCCCAGGGGTGGGAGCAGTACTTC; CDR3: CASSPQGWEQYF
D: TRBD2; size: .; V: TRBV28; J: TRBJ2-7; DNA: TGTGCCAGCGTAGCGGGCTCCTACGAGCAGTACTTC; CDR3: CASVAGSYEQYF
D: .; size: .; V: TRBV2; J: TRBJ1-2; DNA: TGTGCCAGCAGTGTATCAGGGAACTATGGCTACACCTTC; CDR3: CASSVSGNYGYTF
D: .; size: once; V: TRBV4-1; J: TRBJ1-6; DNA: TGCGCCAGCAGCCAAGATCTAAGGTCCCTAAGCGGATCACCCCTCCACTTT; CDR3: CASSQDLRSLSGSPLHF
D: .; size: .; V: TRBV3-1/TRBV3-2; J: TRBJ2-7; DNA: TGTGCCAGCAGCCACGAGCGACGAAGCGAGCAGTACTTC; CDR3: CASSHERRSEQYF
D: TRBD1; size: .; V: TRBV6-6; J: TRBJ1-1; DNA: TGTGCCAGCAGTTCCCGGGACAGCTCTAGGACTGAAGCTTTCTTT; CDR3: CASSSRDSSRTEAFF
D: TRBD1; size: few; V: TRBV18; J: TRBJ2-1; DNA: TGTGCCAGCTCAATCACGGGACAGGGCCATGAGCAGTTCTTC; CDR3: CASSITGQGHEQFF
D: .; size: .; V: TRBV30; J: TRBJ1-1; DNA: TGTGCCTGGAGTGCCCCGGGGGGAGGGTCGTACACTGAAGCTTTCTTT; CDR3: CAWSAPGGGSYTEAFF
D: TRBD2; size: .; V: TRBV6-5; J: TRBJ2-1; DNA: TGTGCCAGCAGCGACTTAGCGGGAAACAATGAGCAGTTCTTC; CDR3: CASSDLAGNNEQFF
D: .; size: few; V: TRBV5-1; J: TRBJ2-7; DNA: TGCGCCAGCAGCTTGGGTAGGGGCCGGGAGCAGTACTTC; CDR3: CASSLGRGREQYF
D: TRBD1; size: .; V: TRBV5-1; J: TRBJ2-7; DNA: TGCGCCAGCAGCCCTGCAGGGGGCGCAGCGTACTTC; CDR3: CASSPAGGAAYF
D: TRBD1; size: once; V: TRBV11-3; J: TRBJ2-3; DNA: TGTGCCAGCAGCCCCGGACAGGACACAGATACGCAGTATTTT; CDR3: CASSPGQDTDTQYF
D: .; size: .; V: TRBV11-2; J: TRBJ2-6; DNA: TGTGCCAGCAGCTTTTTGGAGAGCTCTGGGGCCAACGTCCTGACTTTC; CDR3: CASSFLESSGANVLTF
D: .; size: .; V: TRBV19; J: TRBJ2-4; DNA: TGTGCCAGTAGTCCACAGGGAAACATTCAGTACTTC; CDR3: CASSPQGNIQYF
D: .; size: .; V: TRBV9; J: TRBJ2-2; DNA: TGTGCCAGCAGCATCACAGGGTTATCCGGGGAGCTGTTTTTT; CDR3: CASSITGLSGELFF
D: .; size: .; V: TRBV5-1; J: TRBJ2-6; DNA: TGCGCCAGCAGCGCCCCGGAGAGCTCTGGGGCCAACGTCCTGACTTTC; CDR3: CASSAPESSGANVLTF